Shown below are 19 T cell receptor beta chains from a single sample sequenced in a study of OX40 agonist ivuxolimab in advanced cancers. Assay used: immunoSEQ multiplex PCR; TCRdb lists only in-frame clones, some missing. The sample has some 77,000 clones; around 88% are singletons. The sequencing used CD4+ or CD8+ T cells sorted from blood, collected in a trial of the OX40 agonist ivuxolimab. The receptors derive from an adult with an advanced solid tumor such as melanoma, head and neck, liver or kidney cancer.

This chain links TRBV7-2 with TRBJ1-2; 10 positions agree with TRBD1. V shed 4 bases, J shed 8 bases, and the junction held 10 bases outside the gene matches. This CDR3 is 15 amino acids long. From germline, CDR1 is SGHTA and CDR2 FQGNSA. The CDR3 bases are TGTGCCAGCAGCTCCTCCCGGGACAGGGGACGGGGCTACACCTTC. It codes for CASSSSRDRGRGYTF.

The V gene is TRBV5-1, the J gene TRBJ2-2; D ambiguous. The germline V gene has CDR1 SGHRS and CDR2 YFSETQ. V lost 1 base and J lost 3, with 4 bases in between. The CDR3 sequence is 13 residues long. DNA for the CDR3: TGCGCCAGCAGCTTGTCGGACACCGGGGAGCTGTTTTTT. Its translation: CASSLSDTGELFF.

J is TRBJ1-4 and V is TRBV5-4; the match to TRBD1 covers 7 bases. Germline CDR1 reads SGHNT; CDR2 reads YYREEE (reference sequence). This CDR3 contains 16 residues. V shed 0 bases and J 8 bases; nucleotides not matched to a gene: 10. The CDR3 DNA follows: TGTGCCAGCAGCTTGGGACAGGGAAGAATTCGGGAAAAACTGTTTTTT. It is translated as CASSLGQGRIREKLFF.

This rearrangement joins TRBV14 to TRBJ2-3; 10 nucleotides line up with TRBD2. Trimming took 8 bases from V and 0 from J; bases not matched to a gene: 11. Germline CDR1 is SGHDN and CDR2 is FVKESK. There are 17 residues in the CDR3. This CDR3 is CASSRSSGGFSTDTQYF. The CDR3 DNA reads as TGTGCCAGCTCCCGAAGTAGCGGGGGGTTCAGCACAGATACGCAGTATTTT.

This clone appeared a single time. The chain uses TRBV30 and TRBJ2-5; 7 nucleotides agree with TRBD1. The junction had 8 bases not matched to a gene; V was cut back by 3 bases and J by 7 bases. Germline-derived CDR1 and CDR2 are GTSNPN and SVGIG (reference sequence). The CDR3 is made up of 13 amino acids. Written as DNA, the CDR3 is TGTGCCTGGAGGGGCACAGGGGATAGGACCCAGTACTTC. Its protein product is CAWRGTGDRTQYF. Complete variable domain (other parts from reference TRBV30 and TRBJ2-5): SQTIHQWPATLVQPVGSPLSLECTVEGTSNPNLYWYRQAAGRGLQLLFYSVGIGQISSEVPQNLSASRPQDRQFILSSKKLLLSDSGFYLCAWRGTGDRTQYFGPGTRLLVL.

V is TRBV5-1 and J is TRBJ2-5, with TRBD2 identical over 10 bases. The CDR3 is 14 amino acids. Per the germline V gene, CDR1 is SGHRS and CDR2 is YFSETQ. After removal of 4 bases from V and 5 bases from J, the junction contained 5 bases not matched to a gene. In nucleotides, the CDR3 is TGCGCCAGCAGCCCAGCGGGAGGGCGGGAGACCCAGTACTTC. It specifies CASSPAGGRETQYF.

The chain recombines TRBV29-1 with TRBJ1-1; 9 nucleotides line up with TRBD1. The junction had 3 bases not matched to a gene; V was cut back by 5 bases and J by 2 bases. The germline V gene has CDR1 SQVTM and CDR2 ANQGSEA. The CDR3 has 13 amino acids. The CDR3 loop is CSVIQGANTEAFF. CDR3 DNA sequence: TGCAGCGTTATACAGGGGGCCAACACTGAAGCTTTCTTT.

This clone was counted a single time. The CDR3 protein is CASSTQGDPEKLFF. The CDR3 coding sequence is TGTGCCAGCAGTACACAGGGGGACCCTGAAAAACTGTTTTTT. This chain connects TRBV6-5 to TRBJ1-4; the match to TRBD1 covers 8 bases. In germline, CDR1 is MNHEY, CDR2 SVGAGI. The V segment lost 5 bases and the J segment 7 bases; nucleotides outside the gene matches: 6. This CDR3 has 14 residues.

This CDR3 is CAWSVEEKLFF. The CDR3 DNA reads as TGTGCCTGGAGTGTAGAGGAAAAACTGTTTTTT. The chain couples TRBV30 to TRBJ1-4, with D uncertain. CDR1 and CDR2 from the germline V gene are GTSNPN and SVGIG (reference sequence). The V gene lost 0 bases and the J gene lost 8 bases, with 4 bases spanning the gap. CDR3 length: 11 amino acids.

The V call is TRBV7-2, the J call TRBJ1-4; D perhaps matches TRBD1 (5 bases). Germline lookup yields CDR1 SGHTA and CDR2 FQGNSA. V gave up 5 bases and J gave up 4 bases, with 14 bases separating them. The CDR3 consists of 15 residues. CDR3 DNA: TGTGCCAGCAGCCCTAAGAGGGGTCTTAATGAAAAACTGTTTTTT. Its translation: CASSPKRGLNEKLFF.

The genes are TRBV6-5 and TRBJ2-2; D gene unclear. This CDR3 has 16 amino acids. Germline CDR1 reads MNHEY; CDR2 reads SVGAGI. With 2 bases removed from V and 4 bases from J, the gap between germline ends came to 14 bases. This CDR3 reads CASSYRLTQITGELFF. Here the CDR3 DNA reads TGTGCCAGCAGTTACCGTCTAACTCAGATCACCGGGGAGCTGTTTTTT.

J is TRBJ1-2 and V is TRBV27, with D maybe TRBD1 (5 bases). From germline, CDR1 is MNHEY and CDR2 SMNVEV (reference sequence). The CDR3 runs to 15 residues. V was clipped by 4 bases and J by 0 bases, with 12 bases between them. CDR3 protein: CASSSPGQANYGYTF. The DNA for the CDR3 is TGTGCCAGCAGTTCGCCAGGGCAAGCTAACTATGGCTACACCTTC.

This clone has just a few counts. The genes are TRBV6-5 and TRBJ2-7; no firm D call. V was clipped by 8 bases and J by 3 bases, with 11 bases between them. Germline CDR1 reads MNHEY; CDR2 reads SVGAGI. This CDR3 region has 12 residues. The CDR3 reads CASRSPYYEQYF. DNA of the CDR3: TGTGCCAGCCGATCCCCGTACTACGAGCAGTACTTC.

The rearrangement joins TRBV5-4 to TRBJ2-1, with D possibly being TRBD2 (6 bases). Trimming pared 4 bases from V and 0 bases from J, leaving 11 bases between. Looked up from germline, CDR1 is SGHNT and CDR2 is YYREEE (reference sequence). This CDR3 contains 15 residues. For the CDR3, the DNA is TGTGCCAGCAGCACGGGACTGGGCTCCTACAATGAGCAGTTCTTC. Translated: CASSTGLGSYNEQFF. The whole variable domain, filled in from reference TRBV5-4 and TRBJ2-1, reads ETGVTQSPTHLIKTRGQQVTLRCSSQSGHNTVSWYQQALGQGPQFIFQYYREEENGRGNFPPRFSGLQFPNYSSELNVNALELDDSALYLCASSTGLGSYNEQFFGPGTRLTVL.

The rearrangement links TRBV30 to TRBJ1-1; TRBD1 is a possible D gene (5 bases). V was shortened by 7 bases and J by 5 bases, with 17 bases between the two germline ends. There are 13 residues in the CDR3. Germline values: CDR1 GTSNPN, CDR2 SVGIG (reference sequence). In DNA, the CDR3 is TGTGCCTTTAAAGATCAGGGTCGGACTGAAGCTTTCTTT. It yields the protein CAFKDQGRTEAFF.

The chain recombines TRBV5-6 with TRBJ2-1, with 12 bases aligning to TRBD2. Germline CDR1 and CDR2: SGHDT and YYEEEE. The CDR3 has 16 amino acids. Trimming removed 0 bases from V and 4 bases from J; junction bases left unmatched: 2. DNA of the CDR3: TGTGCCAGCAGCTTGGTACTAGCGGGGGGATACAATGAGCAGTTCTTC. Translation gives CASSLVLAGGYNEQFF.

This sequence joins TRBV6-6 and TRBJ2-7; no reliable D call. The CDR3 contains 13 residues. V was clipped by 6 bases and J by 3 bases, with 12 bases between them. Germline V gives CDR1 MNHNY, CDR2 SVGAGI (reference sequence). The CDR3 DNA follows: TGTGCCAGCAGGACCGACCGCTACTACGAGCAGTACTTC. It translates to CASRTDRYYEQYF.

V gene TRBV4-2 combines with J gene TRBJ2-7, with TRBD2 as a possible D gene (5 bases). Germline CDR1 is LGHNA and CDR2 is YNFKEQ. V dropped 0 bases and J dropped 2 bases, with 11 bases sitting between them. The CDR3 extends over 15 amino acids. CDR3 in DNA: TGTGCCAGCAGCCAAGAAGACTACAAAGCCTACGAGCAGTACTTC. Its protein product is CASSQEDYKAYEQYF.

The chain couples TRBV5-1 to TRBJ2-1; possibly TRBD1 for D (5 bases). CDR1 is SGHRS, CDR2 YFSETQ, per germline. This CDR3 is built from 14 residues. The germline V and J ends were trimmed by 0 bases and 4 bases, with 8 bases remaining between them. CDR3 nucleotide sequence: TGCGCCAGCAGCTTGGGGGGCGCTTACAATGAGCAGTTCTTC. Translation: CASSLGGAYNEQFF.